This TCR beta chain comes out of a study of a mutant IDH1 vaccine in newly diagnosed glioma. Study details: Vaccination was launched 4-6 weeks after radiotherapy alone, or with temozolomide cycles. Standard pretreatment was either radiotherapy, temozolomide, or, for most, radiochemotherapy with temozolomide. Study observations and caveats: The occurrence of vaccine-induced immune responses was seen in over 90% of patients.

Trimming removed 5 bases from V and 4 bases from J, with 18 bases in between. The CDR3 loop spans 15 amino acids. Germline V gene lookup returns CDR1 SGHTA and CDR2 FQGNSA. Of note for this clone: Its cognate antigen is unknown.

Time point meaning: week 23, last vaccination. Vaccination used 300 ug of mutant IDH1 20-mer peptide per dose, with topical imiquimod. Each of the donors came in with new WHO grade 3 or 4 astrocytomas that were IDH1-mutant and ATRX-lost. The assay was immunoSEQ multiplex PCR, and TCRdb's table has in-frame clones only and misses some. The table lists around 56,000 clones, about 81% of them singletons. This sequence joins TRBV7-2 and TRBJ2-7; tentatively, D is TRBD1 or TRBD2 (6 bases each). The source of this sequence is a woman aged 35 to 49 with glioma. Some clones in this sample may be carry-over from other donors' samples. The sample consisted of PBMCs, taken from a glioma patient whose treatment included an IDH1 peptide vaccine. DNA of the CDR3: TGTGCCAGCAGCCCGCGAGGGGGAGGCATGTACGAGCAGTACTTC. It encodes CASSPRGGGMYEQYF.